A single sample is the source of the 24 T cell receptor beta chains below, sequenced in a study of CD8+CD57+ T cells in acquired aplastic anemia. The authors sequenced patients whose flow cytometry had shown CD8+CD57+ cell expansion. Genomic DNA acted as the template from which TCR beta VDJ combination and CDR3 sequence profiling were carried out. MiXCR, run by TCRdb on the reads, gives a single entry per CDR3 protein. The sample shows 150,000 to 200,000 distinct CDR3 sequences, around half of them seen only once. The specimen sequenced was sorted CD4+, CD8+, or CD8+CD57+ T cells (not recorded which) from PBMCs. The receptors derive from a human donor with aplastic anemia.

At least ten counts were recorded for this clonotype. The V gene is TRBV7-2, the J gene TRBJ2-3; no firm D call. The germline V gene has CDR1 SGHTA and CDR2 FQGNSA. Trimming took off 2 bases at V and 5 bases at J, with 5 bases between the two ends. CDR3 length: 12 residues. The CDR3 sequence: CASSLYLDTQYF. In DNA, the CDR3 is TGTGCCAGCAGCTTATATTTAGATACGCAGTATTTT.

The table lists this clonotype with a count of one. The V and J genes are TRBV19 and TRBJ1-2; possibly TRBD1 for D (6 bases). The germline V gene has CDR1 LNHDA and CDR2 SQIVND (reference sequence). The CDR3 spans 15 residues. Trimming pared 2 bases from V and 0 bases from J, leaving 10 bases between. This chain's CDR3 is CASSIWGATNYGYTF. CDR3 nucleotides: TGTGCCAGTAGTATATGGGGGGCCACTAACTATGGCTACACCTTC. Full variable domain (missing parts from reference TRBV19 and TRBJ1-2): DGGITQSPKYLFRKEGQNVTLSCEQNLNHDAMYWYRQDPGQGLRLIYYSQIVNDFQKGDIAEGYSVSREKKESFPLTVTSAQKNPTAFYLCASSIWGATNYGYTFGSGTRLTVV.

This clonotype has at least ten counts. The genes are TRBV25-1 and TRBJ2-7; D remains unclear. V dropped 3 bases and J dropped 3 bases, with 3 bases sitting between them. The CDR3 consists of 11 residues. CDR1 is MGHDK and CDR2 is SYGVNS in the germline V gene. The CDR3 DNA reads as TGTGCCAGCAGTGACGACTACGAGCAGTACTTC. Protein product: CASSDDYEQYF.

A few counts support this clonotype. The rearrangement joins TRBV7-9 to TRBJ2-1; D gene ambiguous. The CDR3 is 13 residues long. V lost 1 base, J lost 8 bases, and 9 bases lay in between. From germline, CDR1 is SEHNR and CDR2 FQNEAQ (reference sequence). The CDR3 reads CASSLGRSDEQFF. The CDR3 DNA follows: TGTGCCAGCAGCTTAGGTAGATCGGATGAGCAGTTCTTC.

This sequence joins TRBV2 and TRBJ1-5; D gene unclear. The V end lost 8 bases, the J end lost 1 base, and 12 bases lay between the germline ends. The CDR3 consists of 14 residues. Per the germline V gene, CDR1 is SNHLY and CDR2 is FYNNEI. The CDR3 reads CASAERTSNQPQHF. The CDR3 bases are TGTGCCAGCGCGGAGCGAACCAGCAATCAGCCCCAGCATTTT.

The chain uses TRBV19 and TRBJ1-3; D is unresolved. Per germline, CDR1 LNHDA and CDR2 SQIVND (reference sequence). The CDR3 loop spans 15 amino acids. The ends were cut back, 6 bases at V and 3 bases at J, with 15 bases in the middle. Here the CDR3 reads CASRITAAYGNTIYF. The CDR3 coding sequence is TGTGCCAGTAGGATAACCGCTGCATATGGAAACACCATATATTTT. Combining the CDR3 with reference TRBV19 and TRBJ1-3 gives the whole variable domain DGGITQSPKYLFRKEGQNVTLSCEQNLNHDAMYWYRQDPGQGLRLIYYSQIVNDFQKGDIAEGYSVSREKKESFPLTVTSAQKNPTAFYLCASRITAAYGNTIYFGEGSWLTVV.

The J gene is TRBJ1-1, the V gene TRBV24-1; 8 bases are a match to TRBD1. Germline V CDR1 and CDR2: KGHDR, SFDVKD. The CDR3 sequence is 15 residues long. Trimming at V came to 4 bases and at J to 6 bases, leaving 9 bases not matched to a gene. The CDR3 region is CATSDASGTGAEAFF. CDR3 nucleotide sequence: TGTGCCACCAGTGACGCCTCCGGGACAGGAGCTGAAGCTTTCTTT.

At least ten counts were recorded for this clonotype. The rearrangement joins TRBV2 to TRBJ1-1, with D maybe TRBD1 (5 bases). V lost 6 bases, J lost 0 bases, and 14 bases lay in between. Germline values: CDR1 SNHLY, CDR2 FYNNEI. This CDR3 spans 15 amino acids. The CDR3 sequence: CASRNGGAMNTEAFF. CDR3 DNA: TGTGCCAGCAGGAACGGCGGGGCTATGAACACTGAAGCTTTCTTT.

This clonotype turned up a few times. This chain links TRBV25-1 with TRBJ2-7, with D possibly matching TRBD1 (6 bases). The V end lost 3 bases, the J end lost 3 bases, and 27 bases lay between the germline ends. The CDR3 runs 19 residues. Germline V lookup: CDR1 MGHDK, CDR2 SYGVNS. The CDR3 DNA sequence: TGTGCCAGCAGTGACTTGGACCCCGCGAACAGGGATCGAGGCTACGAGCAGTACTTC. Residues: CASSDLDPANRDRGYEQYF.

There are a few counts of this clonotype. The CDR3 sequence is CSVQVQETQYF. The CDR3 DNA is TGCAGTGTCCAGGTACAAGAGACCCAGTACTTC. This chain uses TRBV20-1 with TRBJ2-5; no reliable D call. The CDR3 has 11 amino acids. Trimming took 7 bases from V and 2 from J, leaving 8 bases between them. Germline V CDR1 and CDR2: DFQATT, SNEGSKA (reference sequence).

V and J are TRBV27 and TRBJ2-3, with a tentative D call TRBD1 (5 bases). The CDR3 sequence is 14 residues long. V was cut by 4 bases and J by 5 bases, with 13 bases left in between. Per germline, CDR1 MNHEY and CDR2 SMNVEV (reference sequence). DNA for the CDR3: TGTGCCAGCAGTTCGAGGCAGCAGGGAGATACGCAGTATTTT. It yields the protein CASSSRQQGDTQYF.

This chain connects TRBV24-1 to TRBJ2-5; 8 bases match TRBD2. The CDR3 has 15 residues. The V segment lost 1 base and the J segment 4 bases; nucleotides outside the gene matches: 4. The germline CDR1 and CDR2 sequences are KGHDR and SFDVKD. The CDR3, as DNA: TGTGCCACCAGTGATTTCCGGACTAGCCTAGAGACCCAGTACTTC. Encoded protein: CATSDFRTSLETQYF.

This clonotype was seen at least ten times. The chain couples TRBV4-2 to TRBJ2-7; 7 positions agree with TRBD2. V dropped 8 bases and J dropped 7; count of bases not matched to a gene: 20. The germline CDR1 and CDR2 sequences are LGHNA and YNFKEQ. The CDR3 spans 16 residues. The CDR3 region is CASGRGGRGLSGEQYF. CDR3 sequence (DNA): TGTGCCAGCGGCCGCGGTGGGAGGGGCCTTAGCGGAGAGCAGTACTTC.

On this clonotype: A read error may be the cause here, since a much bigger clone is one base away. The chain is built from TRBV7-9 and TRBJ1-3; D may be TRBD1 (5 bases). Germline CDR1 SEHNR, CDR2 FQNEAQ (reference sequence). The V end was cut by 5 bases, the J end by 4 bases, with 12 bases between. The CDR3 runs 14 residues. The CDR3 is CASSLGRGGNTIYF. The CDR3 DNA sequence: TGTGCCAGCAGCCTCGGACGGGGCGGAAACACCATATATTTT.

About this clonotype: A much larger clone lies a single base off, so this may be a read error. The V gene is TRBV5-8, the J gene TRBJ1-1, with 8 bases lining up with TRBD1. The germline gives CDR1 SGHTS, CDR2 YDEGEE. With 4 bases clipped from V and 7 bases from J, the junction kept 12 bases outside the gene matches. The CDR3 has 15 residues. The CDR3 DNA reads TGTGCCAGCAGCCCGGGCCCGACAGGGGACATTGAAGCTTTCTTT. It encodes CASSPGPTGDIEAFF.

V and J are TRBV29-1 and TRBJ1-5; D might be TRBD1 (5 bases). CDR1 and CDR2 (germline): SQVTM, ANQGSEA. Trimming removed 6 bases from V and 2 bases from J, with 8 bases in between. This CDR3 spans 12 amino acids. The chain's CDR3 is CSVGDGNQPQHF. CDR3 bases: TGCAGCGTGGGGGACGGCAATCAGCCCCAGCATTTT.

This CDR3 is CASRDRPPDRVYGYTF. CDR3 DNA sequence: TGTGCCAGCAGAGATAGACCACCGGACAGGGTGTATGGCTACACCTTC. The rearrangement uses TRBV2 and TRBJ1-2, with 8 positions matching TRBD1. CDR3 length: 16 residues. Per germline, CDR1 SNHLY and CDR2 FYNNEI. V was clipped by 6 bases and J by 5 bases; unmatched bases: 14. Variable domain in full (rest from reference TRBV2 and TRBJ1-2): EPEVTQTPSHQVTQMGQEVILRCVPISNHLYFYWYRQILGQKVEFLVSFYNNEISEKSEIFDDQFSVERPDGSNFTLKIRSTKLEDSAMYFCASRDRPPDRVYGYTFGSGTRLTVV.

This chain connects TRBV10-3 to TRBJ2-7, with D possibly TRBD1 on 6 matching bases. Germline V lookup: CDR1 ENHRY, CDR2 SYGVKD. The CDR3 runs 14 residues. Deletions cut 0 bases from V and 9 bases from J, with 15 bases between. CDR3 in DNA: TGTGCCATCAGTGAGTCGACAGGCACTACGAGGCAGTACTTC. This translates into CAISESTGTTRQYF.

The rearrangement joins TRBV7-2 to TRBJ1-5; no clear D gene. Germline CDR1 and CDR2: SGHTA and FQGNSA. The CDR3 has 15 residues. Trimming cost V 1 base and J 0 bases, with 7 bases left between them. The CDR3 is CASSLGPGSNQPQHF. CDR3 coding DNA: TGTGCCAGCAGCTTAGGACCAGGTAGCAATCAGCCCCAGCATTTT.

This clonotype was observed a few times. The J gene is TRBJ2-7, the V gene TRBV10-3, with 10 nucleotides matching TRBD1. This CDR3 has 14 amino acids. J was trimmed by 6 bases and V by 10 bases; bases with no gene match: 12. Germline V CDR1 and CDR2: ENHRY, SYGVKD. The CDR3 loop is CATGGGTGDSEQYF. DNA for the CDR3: TGTGCCACAGGGGGAGGGACAGGGGACTCCGAGCAGTACTTC.

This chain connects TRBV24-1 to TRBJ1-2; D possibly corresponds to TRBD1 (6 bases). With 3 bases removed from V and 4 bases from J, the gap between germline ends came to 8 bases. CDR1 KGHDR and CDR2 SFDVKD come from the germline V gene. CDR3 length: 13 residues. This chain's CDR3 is CATSDGQSYGYTF. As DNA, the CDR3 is TGTGCCACCAGTGATGGACAGAGCTATGGCTACACCTTC.

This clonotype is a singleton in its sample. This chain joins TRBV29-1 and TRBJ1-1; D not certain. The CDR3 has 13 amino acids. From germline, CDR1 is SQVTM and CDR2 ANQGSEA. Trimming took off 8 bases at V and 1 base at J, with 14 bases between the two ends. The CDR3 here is CSPRGGGNTEAFF. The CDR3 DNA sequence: TGCAGCCCTCGGGGAGGTGGGAACACTGAAGCTTTCTTT.

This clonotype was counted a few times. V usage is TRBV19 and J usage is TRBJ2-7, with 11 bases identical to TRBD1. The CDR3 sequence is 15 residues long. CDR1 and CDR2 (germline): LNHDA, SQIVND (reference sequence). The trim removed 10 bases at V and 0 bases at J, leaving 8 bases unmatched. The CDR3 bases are TGTGCCACCCGACCAGGGACAGGGGGCTCCTACGAGCAGTACTTC. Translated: CATRPGTGGSYEQYF. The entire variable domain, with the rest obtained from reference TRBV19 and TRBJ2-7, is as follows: DGGITQSPKYLFRKEGQNVTLSCEQNLNHDAMYWYRQDPGQGLRLIYYSQIVNDFQKGDIAEGYSVSREKKESFPLTVTSAQKNPTAFYLCATRPGTGGSYEQYFGPGTRLTVT.

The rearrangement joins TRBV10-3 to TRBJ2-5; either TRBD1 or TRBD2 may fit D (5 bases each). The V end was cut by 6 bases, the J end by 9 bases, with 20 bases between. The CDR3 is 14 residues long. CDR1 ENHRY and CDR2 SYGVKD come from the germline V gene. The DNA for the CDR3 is TGTGCCATCAGCGAGGGGCTACCTGGGGCGCCCCAGTACTTC. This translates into CAISEGLPGAPQYF.